This TCR beta chain was documented in a study of CD8 T cells in Susac syndrome. Findings and limits, study-wide: The authors acknowledged that the study's TCR sequencing and HLA analysis involved relatively few individuals.

RNA totalling roughly 0.45 to 1 ug underwent reverse transcription with random hexamers. Amplification of the TCR beta CDR3 was carried out by immunoSEQ multiplex PCR, which spanned a total of 54 Vbeta and 13 Jbeta segments. TCRdb called the immunoSEQ multiplex PCR reads again in MiXCR, with one record for every CDR3 protein. In the table there are more than 110,000 distinct CDR3 sequences, 94% of which are singletons. TEMRA cells were enriched by FACS, and CD4+ and CD8+ T cells were negatively isolated. As concerns this clonotype: Its matching antigen is unknown.

Sequences were obtained from CD8+ T cells from PBMCs. The receptor was isolated from a human donor in good health.

The CDR3 sequence is CSARATVIAGGRSYEQYF. The DNA of the CDR3 is TGCAGTGCTAGAGCGACGGTCATAGCGGGAGGTCGGTCCTACGAGCAGTACTTC. The gene calls are TRBV20-1 and TRBJ2-7; TRBD2 agrees at 10 bases. The germline gives CDR1 DFQATT, CDR2 SNEGSKA (reference sequence). The CDR3 runs to 18 residues. J gave up 1 base and V 1 base, and 13 bases lay outside the gene matches.